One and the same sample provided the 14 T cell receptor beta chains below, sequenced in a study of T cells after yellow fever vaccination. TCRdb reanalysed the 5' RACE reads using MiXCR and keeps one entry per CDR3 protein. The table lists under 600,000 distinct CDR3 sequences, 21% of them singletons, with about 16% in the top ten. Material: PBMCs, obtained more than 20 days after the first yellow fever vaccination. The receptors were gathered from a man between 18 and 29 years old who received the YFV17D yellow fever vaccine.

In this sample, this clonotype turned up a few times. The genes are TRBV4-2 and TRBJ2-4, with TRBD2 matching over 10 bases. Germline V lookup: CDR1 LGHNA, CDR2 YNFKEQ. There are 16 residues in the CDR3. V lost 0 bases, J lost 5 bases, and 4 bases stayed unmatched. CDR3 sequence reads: CASSQDWTSGQNIQYF. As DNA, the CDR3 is TGTGCCAGCAGCCAAGATTGGACTAGCGGACAAAACATTCAGTACTTC.

The CDR3, as DNA: TGTGCCAGCAGGATAGATACGCAGTATTTT. Translation gives CASRIDTQYF. The chain employs TRBV5-7 and TRBJ2-3; D is unresolved. TRBV5-7 is recorded as an ORF, its role being uncertain. The CDR3 has 10 amino acids. Trimming took 5 bases from V and 5 from J, leaving 3 bases between them.

The CDR3 is CASSIGLAGVSEQYF. The CDR3 DNA reads TGTGCCAGTAGTATCGGACTAGCGGGGGTGAGCGAGCAGTACTTC. J is TRBJ2-7 and V is TRBV19, with 13 nucleotides matching TRBD2. V gave up 3 bases and J gave up 6 bases; unmatched junction bases: 5. The germline CDR1 and CDR2 sequences are LNHDA and SQIVND (reference sequence). The CDR3 totals 15 residues.

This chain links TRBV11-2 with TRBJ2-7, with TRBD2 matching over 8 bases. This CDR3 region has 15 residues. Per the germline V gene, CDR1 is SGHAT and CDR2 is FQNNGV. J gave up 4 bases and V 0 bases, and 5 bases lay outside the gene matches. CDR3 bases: TGTGCCAGCAGCTTAGAAGGGCGGGGGGCTTACGAGCAGTACTTC. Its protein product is CASSLEGRGAYEQYF.

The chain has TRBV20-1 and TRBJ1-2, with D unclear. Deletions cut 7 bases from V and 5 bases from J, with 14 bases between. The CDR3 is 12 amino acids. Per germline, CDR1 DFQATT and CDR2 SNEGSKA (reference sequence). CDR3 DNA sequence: TGCAGTGACGCGGACGGACTGTATGGCTACACCTTC. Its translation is CSDADGLYGYTF.

CDR3 protein: CASSVDYSHSNTGELFF. For the CDR3, the DNA is TGTGCCAGCAGCGTAGACTACAGCCACTCGAACACCGGGGAGCTGTTTTTT. V usage is TRBV9 and J usage is TRBJ2-2; D not certain. The CDR3 loop spans 17 amino acids. Trimming pared 0 bases from V and 0 bases from J, leaving 12 bases between. The germline gives CDR1 SGDLS, CDR2 YYNGEE.

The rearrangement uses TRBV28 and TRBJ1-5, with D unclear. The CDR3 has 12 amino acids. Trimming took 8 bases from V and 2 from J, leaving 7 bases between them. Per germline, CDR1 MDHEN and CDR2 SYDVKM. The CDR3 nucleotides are TGTGCCAGCGGGTCAGGCAATCAGCCCCAGCATTTT. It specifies CASGSGNQPQHF.

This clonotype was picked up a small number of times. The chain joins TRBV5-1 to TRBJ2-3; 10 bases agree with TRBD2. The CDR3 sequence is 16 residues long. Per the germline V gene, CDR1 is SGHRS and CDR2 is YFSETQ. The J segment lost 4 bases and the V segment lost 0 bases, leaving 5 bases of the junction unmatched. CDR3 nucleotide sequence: TGCGCCAGCAGCTTGGCAAGCGGGGGGGTCGCAGATACGCAGTATTTT. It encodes CASSLASGGVADTQYF.

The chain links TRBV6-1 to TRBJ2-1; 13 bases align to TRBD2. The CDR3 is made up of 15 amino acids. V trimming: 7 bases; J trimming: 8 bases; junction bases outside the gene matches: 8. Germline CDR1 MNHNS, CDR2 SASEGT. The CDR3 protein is CASTRLAGGIYEQFF. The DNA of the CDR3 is TGTGCCAGCACCAGACTAGCGGGGGGCATCTATGAGCAGTTCTTC.

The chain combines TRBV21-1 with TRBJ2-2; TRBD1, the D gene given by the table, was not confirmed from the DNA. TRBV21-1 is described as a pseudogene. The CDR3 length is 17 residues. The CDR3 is CASSKPHGQGNTGELFF. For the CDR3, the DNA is TGTGCCAGCAGCAAACCCCATGGACAGGGAAACACCGGGGAGCTGTTTTTT.

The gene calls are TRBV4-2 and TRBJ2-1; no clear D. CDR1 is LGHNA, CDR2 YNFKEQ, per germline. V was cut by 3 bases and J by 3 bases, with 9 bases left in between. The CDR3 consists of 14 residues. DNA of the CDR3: TGTGCCAGCAGCCAGCCTCTGGACTACAATGAGCAGTTCTTC. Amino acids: CASSQPLDYNEQFF.

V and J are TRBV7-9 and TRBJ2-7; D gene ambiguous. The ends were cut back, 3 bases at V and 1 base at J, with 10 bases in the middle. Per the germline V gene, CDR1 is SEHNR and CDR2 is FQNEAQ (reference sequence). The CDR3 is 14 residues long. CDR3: CASSFEARSYEQYF. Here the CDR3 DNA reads TGTGCCAGCAGCTTCGAGGCCCGATCCTACGAGCAGTACTTC.

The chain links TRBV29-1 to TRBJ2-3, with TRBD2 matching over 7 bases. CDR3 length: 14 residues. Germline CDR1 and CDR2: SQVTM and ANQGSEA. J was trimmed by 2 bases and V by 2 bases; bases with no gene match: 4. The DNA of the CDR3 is TGCAGCGTTGAATCCAGCGGGGACACAGATACGCAGTATTTT. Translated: CSVESSGDTDTQYF.

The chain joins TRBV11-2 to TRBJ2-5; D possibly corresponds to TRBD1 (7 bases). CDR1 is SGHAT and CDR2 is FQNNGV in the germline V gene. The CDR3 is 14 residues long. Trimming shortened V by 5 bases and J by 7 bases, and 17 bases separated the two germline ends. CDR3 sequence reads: CASSQGGQGGTQYF. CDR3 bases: TGTGCCAGCAGCCAAGGGGGCCAGGGGGGGACCCAGTACTTC.